These 25 T cell receptor beta chains originate from one sample sequenced in a study of blood T cell repertoires in COVID-19. Generated by immunoSEQ multiplex PCR, the TCRdb table keeps only in-frame clones and is missing some. Of about 42,000 clones in the sample, about 90% were seen once. Specimen: peripheral blood. All receptors derive from a man aged 50 to 60 with active COVID-19.

The chain links TRBV5-1 to TRBJ1-6, with TRBD1 matching over 9 bases. V was clipped by 2 bases and J by 8 bases; unmatched bases: 2. This CDR3 contains 14 residues. Germline lookup yields CDR1 SGHRS and CDR2 YFSETQ. Here the CDR3 DNA reads TGCGCCAGCAGCTTAAGGACAGGGGATTCACCCCTCCACTTT. Protein: CASSLRTGDSPLHF.

The V call is TRBV19, the J call TRBJ1-1; D not certain. V lost 10 bases and J lost 4, with 16 bases in between. Germline V CDR1 and CDR2: LNHDA, SQIVND (reference sequence). This CDR3 comprises 13 residues. Here the CDR3 reads CATSRRLVTEAFF. Written as DNA, the CDR3 is TGTGCCACCTCCCGGCGGTTGGTCACTGAAGCTTTCTTT.

A note on this clone: Other nucleotide sequences from this sample produce the same CDR3. The chain carries TRBV2 and TRBJ1-1; TRBD1 is a possible D gene (5 bases). The germline V gene has CDR1 SNHLY and CDR2 FYNNEI. The CDR3 loop spans 13 amino acids. Trimming pared 4 bases from V and 4 bases from J, leaving 10 bases between. The CDR3, as DNA: TGTGCCAGCAGTGGGCAGGGTGCCACTGAAGCTTTCTTT. It specifies CASSGQGATEAFF.

The chain joins TRBV19 to TRBJ1-1, with 12 bases aligning to TRBD1. This CDR3 has 15 amino acids. Germline CDR1 reads LNHDA; CDR2 reads SQIVND (reference sequence). J gave up 4 bases and V 9 bases, and 9 bases lay outside the gene matches. CDR3 nucleotides: TGTGCCAGCACCGGGACAGGGGGCCCAGGCACTGAAGCTTTCTTT. It translates to CASTGTGGPGTEAFF.

The V call is TRBV27, the J call TRBJ1-1; tentative D call: TRBD1 (5 bases). The CDR3 extends over 13 amino acids. V was trimmed by 3 bases and J by 3 bases, leaving 8 bases between them. Germline V lookup: CDR1 MNHEY, CDR2 SMNVEV (reference sequence). CDR3 DNA sequence: TGTGCCAGCAGTTTCGGGGGGTACACTGAAGCTTTCTTT. This codes for CASSFGGYTEAFF.

This sequence joins TRBV11-2 and TRBJ2-7; D is possibly TRBD2 (5 bases). The V end lost 2 bases, the J end lost 2 bases, and 13 bases lay between the germline ends. CDR1 and CDR2 (germline): SGHAT, FQNNGV. This CDR3 region has 15 residues. DNA of the CDR3: TGTGCCAGCAGCTTACCGCGGGCGACCCCCTACGAGCAGTACTTC. This sequence encodes CASSLPRATPYEQYF.

The chain links TRBV9 to TRBJ1-1; possible D gene TRBD1, 5 bases. V was clipped by 9 bases and J by 10 bases, with 10 bases between them. The V gene's germline CDR1 is SGDLS and CDR2 YYNGEE. The CDR3 runs 9 residues. The CDR3 sequence: CAKTRGAFF. The CDR3 DNA follows: TGTGCCAAAACAAGGGGAGCTTTCTTT.

The rearrangement links TRBV19 to TRBJ2-7; no firm D call. Germline loops: CDR1 LNHDA, CDR2 SQIVND (reference sequence). The CDR3 totals 13 residues. V dropped 0 bases and J dropped 3 bases, with 6 bases sitting between them. DNA for the CDR3: TGTGCCAGTAGTATAGATTTGCGCTACGAGCAGTACTTC. Translation: CASSIDLRYEQYF. Supplemented by reference TRBV19 and TRBJ2-7, the full variable domain reads DGGITQSPKYLFRKEGQNVTLSCEQNLNHDAMYWYRQDPGQGLRLIYYSQIVNDFQKGDIAEGYSVSREKKESFPLTVTSAQKNPTAFYLCASSIDLRYEQYFGPGTRLTVT.

As DNA, the CDR3 is TGTGCCAGCAGTGAGCGAGGCAGGGAAGACGAGCAGTACTTC. It codes for CASSERGREDEQYF. This sequence joins TRBV6-1 and TRBJ2-7, with D possibly matching TRBD1 (5 bases). Germline CDR1 is MNHNS and CDR2 is SASEGT. Trimming left V 3 bases short and J 5 bases short, with 14 bases between. This CDR3 contains 14 residues.

This clone was seen more than once but under ten times. The V gene is TRBV7-9, the J gene TRBJ1-3, with D possibly being TRBD1 (5 bases). The CDR3 consists of 17 residues. Germline CDR1 reads SEHNR; CDR2 reads FQNEAQ (reference sequence). V was trimmed by 5 bases and J by 1 base, leaving 18 bases between them. The CDR3: CASSTGVGHLSGNTIYF. The CDR3 coding sequence is TGTGCCAGCAGCACTGGGGTCGGACATCTTTCTGGAAACACCATATATTTT.

This clone was seen once. This chain uses TRBV18 with TRBJ2-7, with a tentative D call TRBD2 (5 bases). V lost 4 bases, J lost 0 bases, and 13 bases lay in between. There are 15 residues in the CDR3. CDR1 and CDR2 (germline): KGHSH, LQKENI. The CDR3 nucleotides are TGTGCCAGCTCACTAAACACGGGAACCTCCTACGAGCAGTACTTC. Its protein is CASSLNTGTSYEQYF.

This CDR3 is CASSLVTGARAKNIQYF. CDR3 sequence (DNA): TGTGCCAGCAGCTTGGTTACAGGGGCGAGGGCCAAAAACATTCAGTACTTC. The V call is TRBV5-5, the J call TRBJ2-4; TRBD1 agrees at 7 bases. CDR3 length equals 17 residues. The junction had 7 bases not matched to a gene; V was cut back by 0 bases and J by 1 base. CDR1 is SGHKS, CDR2 YYEKEE, per germline (reference sequence).

The rearrangement uses TRBV5-1 and TRBJ1-2; tentative D call: TRBD1 (5 bases). Germline CDR1 and CDR2: SGHRS and YFSETQ. This CDR3 region has 15 residues. V was trimmed by 1 base and J by 5 bases, leaving 15 bases between them. CDR3: CASSLTGSGEYGYTF. DNA of the CDR3: TGCGCCAGCAGCTTGACAGGTAGTGGGGAATATGGCTACACCTTC. The whole variable domain, filled in from reference TRBV5-1 and TRBJ1-2, reads KAGVTQTPRYLIKTRGQQVTLSCSPISGHRSVSWYQQTPGQGLQFLFEYFSETQRNKGNFPGRFSGRQFSNSRSEMNVSTLELGDSALYLCASSLTGSGEYGYTFGSGTRLTVV.

V is TRBV5-1 and J is TRBJ2-7, with D perhaps matching TRBD2 (7 bases). V lost 0 bases to trimming and J lost 5 bases, with 15 bases between them. Per germline, CDR1 SGHRS and CDR2 YFSETQ. This CDR3 comprises 15 residues. In nucleotides, the CDR3 is TGCGCCAGCAGCTTGGTCGGGGGGCCTTTGGACGAGCAGTACTTC. Translation: CASSLVGGPLDEQYF.

The V gene is TRBV9, the J gene TRBJ2-7; unclear D gene. V was pared by 0 bases and J by 6 bases, with 4 bases between. The CDR3 loop spans 11 amino acids. Looked up from germline, CDR1 is SGDLS and CDR2 is YYNGEE. Here the CDR3 reads CASSVALEQYF. The CDR3 coding sequence is TGTGCCAGCAGCGTAGCCCTCGAGCAGTACTTC.

V gene TRBV11-3 combines with J gene TRBJ1-1; D is unresolved. V lost 1 base to trimming and J lost 9 bases, with 12 bases between them. Germline-derived CDR1 and CDR2 are SGHNT and YENEEA. CDR3 length equals 13 residues. The CDR3 nucleotides read TGTGCCAGCAGCTTAGGGTCCGGGGAGAAAGCTTTCTTT. It is translated as CASSLGSGEKAFF.

The chain links TRBV5-1 to TRBJ1-1; D perhaps matches TRBD1 (6 bases). From germline, CDR1 is SGHRS and CDR2 YFSETQ. This CDR3 is 14 amino acids long. V lost 7 bases and J 0 bases, leaving 13 bases between the germline ends. CDR3 in amino acids: CASWQGSMNTEAFF. The CDR3 region has the DNA TGCGCCAGCTGGCAGGGGTCTATGAACACTGAAGCTTTCTTT. Based on the CDR3 plus reference TRBV5-1 and TRBJ1-1, the full variable domain is KAGVTQTPRYLIKTRGQQVTLSCSPISGHRSVSWYQQTPGQGLQFLFEYFSETQRNKGNFPGRFSGRQFSNSRSEMNVSTLELGDSALYLCASWQGSMNTEAFFGQGTRLTVV.

The chain has TRBV28 and TRBJ2-2; D unresolved. Germline V gene data show CDR1 as MDHEN and CDR2 as SYDVKM. The CDR3 contains 13 residues. With 5 bases removed from V and 3 bases from J, the gap between germline ends came to 7 bases. CDR3 amino acids: CASSTIDTGELFF. DNA of the CDR3: TGTGCCAGCAGTACTATTGACACCGGGGAGCTGTTTTTT. Variable domain in full (rest from reference TRBV28 and TRBJ2-2): DVKVTQSSRYLVKRTGEKVFLECVQDMDHENMFWYRQDPGLGLRLIYFSYDVKMKEKGDIPEGYSVSREKKERFSLILESASTNQTSMYLCASSTIDTGELFFGEGSRLTVL.

This chain links TRBV5-5 with TRBJ1-2; D gene uncertain. V was shortened by 0 bases and J by 5 bases, with 14 bases between the two germline ends. Germline V CDR1 and CDR2: SGHKS, YYEKEE (reference sequence). The CDR3 consists of 15 residues. CDR3 loop: CASSLDLGSGYGYTF. Here the CDR3 DNA reads TGTGCCAGCAGCTTGGATTTGGGTTCCGGGTATGGCTACACCTTC.

The chain links TRBV5-1 to TRBJ2-2; 7 bases are shared with TRBD2. CDR1 and CDR2 from the germline V gene are SGHRS and YFSETQ. V trimming: 0 bases; J trimming: 0 bases; junction bases outside the gene matches: 2. CDR3 length: 16 amino acids. DNA for the CDR3: TGCGCCAGCAGCTTGGCCGGGACTACGAACACCGGGGAGCTGTTTTTT. It is translated as CASSLAGTTNTGELFF.

The rearrangement links TRBV7-9 to TRBJ1-4, with a tentative D call TRBD1 (6 bases). Trimming cost V 6 bases and J 6 bases, with 14 bases left between them. From germline, CDR1 is SEHNR and CDR2 FQNEAQ (reference sequence). The CDR3 contains 14 residues. The CDR3 sequence: CASRGGTPDEKLFF. CDR3 DNA sequence: TGTGCCAGCAGGGGGGGGACACCTGATGAAAAACTGTTTTTT. The complete variable domain, with remaining parts taken from reference TRBV7-9 and TRBJ1-4, reads DTGVSQNPRHKITKRGQNVTFRCDPISEHNRLYWYRQTLGQGPEFLTYFQNEAQLEKSRLLSDRFSAERPKGSFSTLEIQRTEQGDSAMYLCASRGGTPDEKLFFGSGTQLSVL.

The rearrangement joins TRBV30 to TRBJ2-3, with 11 bases that match TRBD1. After removal of 6 bases from V and 3 bases from J, the junction contained 17 bases not matched to a gene. CDR3 length: 18 amino acids. Germline CDR1 and CDR2: GTSNPN and SVGIG (reference sequence). The CDR3 here is CACHKGQGVGSGTDTQYF. The CDR3 DNA is TGTGCCTGTCATAAGGGACAGGGGGTAGGATCGGGAACAGATACGCAGTATTTT.

The genes are TRBV27 and TRBJ2-5; D uncertain. The CDR3 length is 15 residues. CDR1 and CDR2 from the germline V gene are MNHEY and SMNVEV (reference sequence). Trimming took off 4 bases at V and 0 bases at J, with 12 bases between the two ends. CDR3 region: CASSSPTLYQETQYF. For the CDR3, the DNA is TGTGCCAGCAGTTCACCGACTTTGTACCAAGAGACCCAGTACTTC.

This clone was seen a handful of times. The CDR3 sequence: CASSESWTGFNYGYTF. CDR3 in DNA: TGCGCCAGCAGTGAGTCCTGGACAGGGTTTAACTATGGCTACACCTTC. J is TRBJ1-2 and V is TRBV10-2; 8 bases line up with TRBD1. The CDR3 has 16 residues. V shed 0 bases, J shed 1 base, and the junction held 4 bases outside the gene matches. Germline CDR1 WSHSY, CDR2 SAAADI.

This chain links TRBV27 with TRBJ2-2; a possible D gene is TRBD2 (5 bases). This CDR3 contains 12 residues. The germline V gene encodes CDR1 MNHEY and CDR2 SMNVEV (reference sequence). V lost 5 bases and J lost 4, with 5 bases in between. DNA of the CDR3: TGTGCCAGCAGTCGGGGCACCGGGGAGCTGTTTTTT. This gives the protein CASSRGTGELFF.